Sequencing of this TCR beta chain was carried out in a study of a mutant IDH1 vaccine in newly diagnosed glioma. This CDR3 is built from 13 residues. Germline CDR1 MGHDK, CDR2 SYGVNS. V gave up 3 bases and J gave up 6 bases; unmatched junction bases: 2. Time point in this sample: week 23, last vaccination. A single vaccine dose contained 300 ug of mutant IDH1 20-mer peptide, and topical imiquimod was used with it. Every donor had a new WHO grade 3 or 4 astrocytoma that was IDH1-mutant, with loss of nuclear ATRX. This clone has more than one count but fewer than ten. The target antigen is unknown. The table came from immunoSEQ multiplex PCR; TCRdb's copy has only in-frame clones and leaves some out. In the table there are tens of thousands of clones, around 80% of which are singletons.

This material consisted of PBMCs, taken from a glioma patient whose treatment included an IDH1 peptide vaccine. This sequence was found in a man aged 30 to 39 with glioma. V and J are TRBV25-1 and TRBJ1-1, with 9 nucleotides matching TRBD1. The CDR3 DNA is TGTGCCAGCAGTGATCGACAGGGGGCTGAAGCTTTCTTT. Residues: CASSDRQGAEAFF.